This TCR beta chain was identified during a study of CD8 T cells in ankylosing spondylitis. Study-level points and caveats: In the blood and synovial fluid of reactive arthritis, some motif variants had been previously reported. Characteristic of ankylosing spondylitis blood, it appeared, was a TCR beta motif comprising several highly homologous variants.

On this clonotype: Its antigen is not known.

MiXCR, applied by TCRdb to the 5' RACE reads, yields one record per CDR3 protein. Of under 550,000 distinct CDR3 sequences in the sample, around 26% were seen once. The sequence derives from a male donor with ankylosing spondylitis. Material for sequencing was blood, either unsorted or a sorted T cell fraction (not recorded which).

Written as DNA, the CDR3 is TGTGCCAGCAGCCCGGCAGTCCCAACCGGCGAAAAACTGTTTTTT. Translating gives CASSPAVPTGEKLFF. This chain joins TRBV3-1 and TRBJ1-4; D is unresolved. Germline V lookup: CDR1 LGHDT, CDR2 YNNKEL (reference sequence). The CDR3 spans 15 residues. V gave up 4 bases and J gave up 8 bases, with 17 bases separating them.